This TCR beta chain comes out of a study of T cell responses to AZD1222 COVID-19 vaccine. Overall study results and limits: Possibly, clonal diversity was underestimated; donors were largely white British and included more females. Recipients of two AZD1222 doses showed rising Spike-specific TCR breadth and depth.

Looked up from germline, CDR1 is KGHDR and CDR2 is SFDVKD. V lost 3 bases and J 12 bases, leaving 11 bases between the germline ends. There are 12 residues in the CDR3. Data came from immunoSEQ multiplex PCR; TCRdb stores just in-frame clones and leaves some out. The profile shows 150,000 or so clones, around 85% of them singletons. Details on this clone: What it recognizes is unknown.

This sample comprised peripheral blood, obtained on day 0 of MenACWY control vaccination. The chain couples TRBV24-1 to TRBJ2-1; unclear D gene. The origin of this receptor is an adult in good health. CDR3 amino acids: CATSDLNLGQFF. In DNA, the CDR3 is TGTGCCACCAGTGATCTTAATCTTGGGCAGTTCTTC.